The 24 T cell receptor beta chains below come from one sample, sequenced in a study of CD8 T cells in Susac syndrome (dated by TCRdb to the late 2010s). The protocol used for the library was the immunoSEQ multiplex PCR assay. RNA was extracted with the RNeasy kit and roughly 0.5 to 1 ug was reverse transcribed using random hexamers. TCRdb applied fastp at Q25 and MiXCR to the public reads, then kept only in-frame beta chains. Rows merge per CDR3 protein into single entries with the most common DNA and genes. Present in this sample are approximately 300,000 distinct CDR3 sequences, roughly 85% of which were seen just once. The leading ten clones occupy 0.21% of the sample. Material: CD8+ T cells from PBMCs. These receptors all come from a human donor with multiple sclerosis.

This chain joins TRBV5-5 and TRBJ2-6; D may match TRBD1 or TRBD2 (5 bases each). V lost 6 bases and J 0 bases, leaving 19 bases between the germline ends. CDR3 length: 18 residues. Germline V gene data show CDR1 as SGHKS and CDR2 as YYEKEE (reference sequence). The CDR3 sequence is CASNARDGIRSGANVLTF. The CDR3 coding sequence is TGTGCCAGCAACGCTCGGGACGGCATCCGCTCTGGGGCCAACGTCCTGACTTTC.

V is TRBV27 and J is TRBJ2-3, with D unresolved. Germline V gene lookup returns CDR1 MNHEY and CDR2 SMNVEV (reference sequence). There are 14 residues in the CDR3. V lost 3 bases and J 10 bases, leaving 17 bases between the germline ends. In DNA form, the CDR3 reads TGTGCCAGCAGTTTTAATTCGGACCTTGGTGCGCAGTATTTT. Its protein is CASSFNSDLGAQYF.

The chain links TRBV27 to TRBJ1-1; D call uncertain. CDR1 is MNHEY, CDR2 SMNVEV, per germline (reference sequence). The CDR3 length is 15 residues. V dropped 0 bases and J dropped 1 base, with 9 bases sitting between them. The CDR3 nucleotides are TGTGCCAGCAGTTTATCTAACGTCCCGAACACTGAAGCTTTCTTT. Protein product: CASSLSNVPNTEAFF.

V usage is TRBV29-1 and J usage is TRBJ2-3; D is undetermined. The V gene's germline CDR1 is SQVTM and CDR2 ANQGSEA. Trimming took off 7 bases at V and 2 bases at J, with 4 bases between the two ends. The CDR3 covers 10 residues. The CDR3, as DNA: TGCAGCGCTCACACAGATACGCAGTATTTT. Its translation is CSAHTDTQYF.

The chain has TRBV4-3 and TRBJ2-7; the match to TRBD1 covers 9 bases. V was pared by 4 bases and J by 3 bases, with 10 bases of the junction left unmatched. The CDR3 contains 16 residues. The germline V gene has CDR1 LGHNA and CDR2 YSLEER. The DNA of the CDR3 is TGCGCCAGCAGCCGGAGGACAGGGGTCGTTCTCTACGAGCAGTACTTC. As protein: CASSRRTGVVLYEQYF.

The rearrangement links TRBV18 to TRBJ2-2; perhaps TRBD1 as D (5 bases). The germline V and J ends were trimmed by 3 bases and 0 bases, with 11 bases remaining between them. Germline V gene lookup returns CDR1 KGHSH and CDR2 LQKENI. The CDR3 consists of 16 residues. The DNA of the CDR3 is TGTGCCAGCTCACCTCCGAAGGGGTCGAACACCGGGGAGCTGTTTTTT. Protein sequence: CASSPPKGSNTGELFF.

The gene calls are TRBV6-5 and TRBJ2-3, with 12 bases fitting TRBD2. The V and J ends lost 5 bases and 4 bases, in that order; junction bases with no gene match: 4. The germline V gene encodes CDR1 MNHEY and CDR2 SVGAGI. The length of the CDR3 is 15 residues. In nucleotides, the CDR3 is TGTGCCAGCAGTCCTAGACTAGCGGGAGCAGATACGCAGTATTTT. It specifies CASSPRLAGADTQYF.

The chain uses TRBV12-3 or TRBV12-4 and TRBJ2-2; D is unresolved. Trimming took 6 bases from V and 5 from J, leaving 7 bases between them. The CDR3 runs 12 residues. In DNA, the CDR3 is TGTGCCAGCAGATACGGGACCGGGGAGCTGTTTTTT. Encoded protein: CASRYGTGELFF.

The chain uses TRBV20-1 and TRBJ1-5; D is perhaps TRBD1 (5 bases). CDR3 size: 15 residues. V was cut by 1 base and J by 7 bases, with 17 bases left in between. Germline loops: CDR1 DFQATT, CDR2 SNEGSKA (reference sequence). CDR3 loop: CSARVPGRGEQPQHF. Written as DNA, the CDR3 is TGCAGTGCTAGAGTACCGGGACGGGGAGAGCAGCCCCAGCATTTT.

This clonotype was recorded only once. The rearrangement links TRBV19 to TRBJ1-2; no firm D call. CDR1 LNHDA and CDR2 SQIVND come from the germline V gene (reference sequence). The CDR3 loop spans 13 amino acids. The V end lost 3 bases, the J end lost 6 bases, and 11 bases lay between the germline ends. CDR3 region: CASSMRGLDGYTF. CDR3 DNA sequence: TGTGCCAGTAGTATGAGAGGATTGGATGGCTACACCTTC.

This clonotype turned up a few times. V is TRBV6-1 and J is TRBJ1-1; D gene unclear. The CDR3 totals 13 residues. Germline loops: CDR1 MNHNS, CDR2 SASEGT. V dropped 0 bases and J dropped 8 bases, with 10 bases sitting between them. In DNA, the CDR3 is TGTGCCAGCAGTGAAGCCGGGAGGGTGGAAGCTTTCTTT. Translating it yields CASSEAGRVEAFF.

CDR3 sequence reads: CAWSRVPAGVSGNTIYF. The CDR3 DNA reads TGTGCCTGGAGTCGTGTCCCAGCAGGGGTCTCTGGAAACACCATATATTTT. V gene TRBV30 combines with J gene TRBJ1-3; a weak D match, TRBD1 (6 bases). CDR3 length: 17 amino acids. V gave up 2 bases and J gave up 0 bases, with 17 bases separating them. Germline V lookup: CDR1 GTSNPN, CDR2 SVGIG (reference sequence).

J is TRBJ2-1 and V is TRBV9; D is ambiguous. This CDR3 has 14 amino acids. Trimming removed 0 bases at V and 8 bases at J, with 12 bases between. Germline V gene sequence: CDR1 SGDLS, CDR2 YYNGEE. This CDR3 is CASSVADGRDEQFF. The CDR3 nucleotides read TGTGCCAGCAGCGTAGCGGACGGAAGGGATGAGCAGTTCTTC.

There are a few counts of this clonotype. V gene TRBV7-2 combines with J gene TRBJ2-5; 9 bases line up with TRBD2. CDR3 length: 14 residues. Germline values: CDR1 SGHTA, CDR2 FQGNSA. The V gene end was trimmed by 3 bases and the J gene end by 5 bases; junction bases not matched to a gene: 4. CDR3 nucleotides: TGTGCCAGCAGCTTTAGCGGGAGAACGGAGACCCAGTACTTC. Its translation is CASSFSGRTETQYF.

The chain combines TRBV7-9 with TRBJ1-5; 10 bases match TRBD1. The length of the CDR3 is 15 residues. Germline loops: CDR1 SEHNR, CDR2 FQNEAQ (reference sequence). V was pared by 5 bases and J by 7 bases, with 8 bases of the junction left unmatched. The CDR3 coding sequence is TGTGCCAGCAGCCGGACAGGGGGTTCGGACCAGCCCCAGCATTTT. Amino acids: CASSRTGGSDQPQHF.

The chain links TRBV4-1 to TRBJ1-5; D gene ambiguous. Germline assignment: CDR1 MGHRA and CDR2 YSYEKL. CDR3 size: 12 residues. Trimming removed 1 base at V and 9 bases at J, with 7 bases between. The CDR3 region is CASSQGERPQHF. CDR3 nucleotides: TGCGCCAGCAGCCAAGGGGAAAGGCCCCAGCATTTT.

The gene calls are TRBV27 and TRBJ2-1; 7 bases are a match to TRBD2. The length of the CDR3 is 16 residues. Germline V lookup: CDR1 MNHEY, CDR2 SMNVEV (reference sequence). Germline trimming cut 6 bases from V and 0 bases from J; bases unmatched to any gene: 8. The CDR3 sequence: CASRLGGGSSYNEQFF. DNA of the CDR3: TGTGCCAGCAGGCTCGGTGGCGGGAGCTCCTACAATGAGCAGTTCTTC.

The chain links TRBV12-3 or TRBV12-4 to TRBJ1-5, with D uncertain. V was shortened by 7 bases and J by 3 bases, with 16 bases between the two germline ends. The CDR3 runs to 15 residues. In DNA form, the CDR3 reads TGTGCCAGCACCACCTCGGGAGTGAACAATCAGCCCCAGCATTTT. It specifies CASTTSGVNNQPQHF.

The chain recombines TRBV28 with TRBJ2-5; weak D call: TRBD2 (6 bases). The CDR3 has 16 residues. The germline CDR1 and CDR2 sequences are MDHEN and SYDVKM. Trimming removed 2 bases from V and 5 bases from J, with 18 bases in between. The CDR3 region has the DNA TGTGCCAGCAGTTTAGGGAGCGGGCCGGGACGGGAGACCCAGTACTTC. Its translation: CASSLGSGPGRETQYF.

J is TRBJ2-7 and V is TRBV28; 10 bases fit TRBD1. This CDR3 has 14 residues. CDR1 and CDR2 from the germline V gene are MDHEN and SYDVKM. J was trimmed by 4 bases and V by 9 bases; bases with no gene match: 9. The CDR3 DNA follows: TGTGCCAGTGCCGGGGACAGGGGATTTTACGAGCAGTACTTC. Amino acids: CASAGDRGFYEQYF. The whole variable domain, filled in from reference TRBV28 and TRBJ2-7, reads DVKVTQSSRYLVKRTGEKVFLECVQDMDHENMFWYRQDPGLGLRLIYFSYDVKMKEKGDIPEGYSVSREKKERFSLILESASTNQTSMYLCASAGDRGFYEQYFGPGTRLTVT.

V is TRBV6-1 and J is TRBJ2-7, with no clear D. V was cut by 6 bases and J by 3 bases, with 24 bases left in between. This CDR3 is built from 17 residues. The V gene's germline CDR1 is MNHNS and CDR2 SASEGT. The CDR3 region is CASRPDISPIPNYEQYF. The CDR3 DNA reads as TGTGCCAGCAGACCTGACATCTCCCCAATCCCCAACTACGAGCAGTACTTC.

The chain employs TRBV10-3 and TRBJ1-1, with D unclear. The CDR3 runs to 13 residues. V lost 7 bases, J lost 4 bases, and 13 bases lay in between. Germline V gene sequence: CDR1 ENHRY, CDR2 SYGVKD. In nucleotides, the CDR3 is TGTGCCATCAACCCCGGGGATAGCACTGAAGCTTTCTTT. Its translation is CAINPGDSTEAFF.

In its sample, this clonotype was seen once. The chain links TRBV6-5 to TRBJ1-1; TRBD1 might be the D (5 bases). Trimming pared 10 bases from V and 8 bases from J, leaving 14 bases between. Germline V gene data show CDR1 as MNHEY and CDR2 as SVGAGI. CDR3 size: 11 residues. The CDR3 reads CAIYGGREAFF. CDR3 DNA sequence: TGTGCCATTTACGGGGGTAGAGAAGCTTTCTTT.

The genes are TRBV19 and TRBJ1-1; perhaps TRBD1 as D (6 bases). The CDR3 has 13 residues. Trimming took 5 bases from V and 4 from J, leaving 11 bases between them. Germline V gene data show CDR1 as LNHDA and CDR2 as SQIVND (reference sequence). As DNA, the CDR3 is TGTGCCAGTAGTTCAGGGGTCGGCACTGAAGCTTTCTTT. It encodes CASSSGVGTEAFF.